Presented here are 29 T cell receptor beta chains from one specimen sequenced in a study of shared clonotypes between healthy human individuals (dated by TCRdb to the early 2020s). The method behind the library was the immunoSEQ multiplex PCR assay. TCRdb's version of the immuneACCESS table is confined to in-frame rearrangements and falls short of the full clone set. An unresolved V gene accounts for under half of the shortfall where checked; the remainder is of unknown origin. The sample records under 850,000 clones, about 92% of which are singletons. Of the sample, 24% falls within the top ten clones. For the CD8 naive samples, CD45RO-negative cells were positively selected for CCR7, yielding a CD45RA+CCR7+ population from which TemRA cells were excluded. What was sequenced was naive CD8+ T cells sorted from blood. The sample's cell subset or site, from its label and the paper: CD45RA+CCR7+. These receptors were obtained from a young man in good health.

The rearrangement uses TRBV13 and TRBJ2-3; TRBD1 aligns across 10 bases. The V and J ends lost 0 bases and 0 bases, in that order; junction bases with no gene match: 3. CDR3 length equals 17 residues. Germline assignment: CDR1 PRHDT and CDR2 FYEKMQ (reference sequence). CDR3: CASSLGRDRGSTDTQYF. The DNA of the CDR3 is TGTGCCAGCAGCTTAGGCCGGGACAGGGGAAGCACAGATACGCAGTATTTT.

The chain employs TRBV28 and TRBJ1-3; no firm D call. Deletions cut 3 bases from V and 2 bases from J, with 8 bases between. Germline V CDR1 and CDR2: MDHEN, SYDVKM. The CDR3 runs 14 residues. DNA for the CDR3: TGTGCCAGCAGTTTCCCCGCTACTGGAAACACCATATATTTT. The encoded protein is CASSFPATGNTIYF.

The chain has TRBV7-8 and TRBJ2-7; TRBD1 agrees at 9 bases. Germline CDR1 SGHVS, CDR2 FQNEAQ. The CDR3 length is 15 residues. V trimming: 5 bases; J trimming: 3 bases; junction bases outside the gene matches: 8. The CDR3 sequence is CASSIDRGLIYEQYF. Written as DNA, the CDR3 is TGTGCCAGCAGCATCGACAGGGGGTTGATCTACGAGCAGTACTTC.

The chain recombines TRBV2 with TRBJ2-1; D possibly corresponds to TRBD2 (6 bases). This CDR3 contains 15 residues. Germline-derived CDR1 and CDR2 are SNHLY and FYNNEI. V was cut by 4 bases and J by 0 bases, with 10 bases left in between. The CDR3 DNA reads as TGTGCCAGCAGTGGGGACTCAGGCTCCTACAATGAGCAGTTCTTC. Its translation is CASSGDSGSYNEQFF.

The rearrangement uses TRBV7-9 and TRBJ2-4; D is possibly TRBD2 (7 bases). V was trimmed by 5 bases and J by 2 bases, leaving 13 bases between them. This CDR3 spans 15 amino acids. CDR1 and CDR2 (germline): SEHNR, FQNEAQ (reference sequence). The CDR3 reads CASSKGGGSKNIQYF. The CDR3 DNA follows: TGTGCCAGCAGCAAGGGGGGAGGGTCCAAAAACATTCAGTACTTC.

This chain uses TRBV7-9 with TRBJ1-1, with D tentatively TRBD1 (6 bases). The ends were cut back, 1 base at V and 4 bases at J, with 13 bases in the middle. Germline V CDR1 and CDR2: SEHNR, FQNEAQ (reference sequence). The CDR3 runs 15 residues. CDR3 sequence reads: CASSLDRVDRTEAFF. The CDR3 region has the DNA TGTGCCAGCAGCTTAGACAGGGTGGATCGCACTGAAGCTTTCTTT.

The chain combines TRBV4-1 with TRBJ1-1; possibly TRBD1 for D (5 bases). The CDR3 loop spans 13 amino acids. V was clipped by 4 bases and J by 5 bases, with 11 bases between them. Germline V gene sequence: CDR1 MGHRA, CDR2 YSYEKL. CDR3 in amino acids: CASSPSRDTEAFF. The CDR3 DNA sequence: TGCGCCAGCAGCCCGTCCAGGGATACTGAAGCTTTCTTT.

V gene TRBV28 combines with J gene TRBJ2-7; 9 nucleotides match TRBD1. V gave up 6 bases and J gave up 3 bases; unmatched junction bases: 9. The CDR3 runs 15 residues. Germline V CDR1 and CDR2: MDHEN, SYDVKM. The CDR3 coding sequence is TGTGCCAGCAGCCCGACAGGGACAGGGTTCTACGAGCAGTACTTC. It codes for CASSPTGTGFYEQYF.

The genes are TRBV6-1 and TRBJ2-1; a possible D gene is TRBD1 (5 bases). CDR3 length equals 14 residues. The germline V gene encodes CDR1 MNHNS and CDR2 SASEGT. The V end lost 7 bases, the J end lost 0 bases, and 10 bases lay between the germline ends. This CDR3 is CASKDTSSYNEQFF. CDR3 DNA sequence: TGTGCCAGCAAGGACACGAGCTCCTACAATGAGCAGTTCTTC.

The genes are TRBV27 and TRBJ2-2; D is possibly TRBD1 (5 bases). Between the trimmed V and J ends, which lost 3 bases and 6 bases, there was a span of 8 bases. The germline V gene encodes CDR1 MNHEY and CDR2 SMNVEV (reference sequence). CDR3 size: 13 residues. The CDR3 spells CASSLVGAGELFF. CDR3 DNA sequence: TGTGCCAGCAGTTTGGTAGGGGCCGGGGAGCTGTTTTTT.

J is TRBJ2-2 and V is TRBV6-1, with D possibly matching TRBD2 (6 bases). Trimming removed 4 bases from V and 4 bases from J, with 13 bases in between. CDR3 length: 15 amino acids. Germline CDR1 is MNHNS and CDR2 is SASEGT. This CDR3 reads CASSGIAESTGELFF. The CDR3 DNA reads as TGTGCCAGCAGTGGTATAGCGGAAAGCACCGGGGAGCTGTTTTTT.

V gene TRBV5-1 combines with J gene TRBJ2-1; D uncertain. Germline assignment: CDR1 SGHRS and CDR2 YFSETQ. The CDR3 runs to 11 residues. V lost 4 bases to trimming and J lost 12 bases, with 11 bases between them. The CDR3 DNA is TGCGCCAGCAGCCTGGTAGACGGGCAGTTCTTC. Translating gives CASSLVDGQFF.

The V call is TRBV29-1, the J call TRBJ2-3; tentative D call: TRBD2 (5 bases). The CDR3 has 14 amino acids. Per germline, CDR1 SQVTM and CDR2 ANQGSEA. Trimming removed 6 bases at V and 2 bases at J, with 15 bases between. CDR3 residues: CSVGERDPTDTQYF. The CDR3 region has the DNA TGCAGCGTCGGGGAACGGGATCCCACAGATACGCAGTATTTT.

The J gene is TRBJ2-7, the V gene TRBV11-2; D tentatively reads TRBD1 or TRBD2 (5 bases each). The CDR3 totals 16 residues. V lost 1 base to trimming and J lost 2 bases, with 15 bases between them. From germline, CDR1 is SGHAT and CDR2 FQNNGV. CDR3 sequence reads: CASSLVPGRTTYEQYF. Here the CDR3 DNA reads TGTGCCAGCAGCTTAGTCCCGGGACGGACCACCTACGAGCAGTACTTC.

J is TRBJ1-1 and V is TRBV14, with TRBD1 identical over 7 bases. With V trimmed by 4 bases and J by 0 bases, 14 bases remained unmatched. CDR3 length equals 18 residues. Germline V CDR1 and CDR2: SGHDN, FVKESK. Here the CDR3 DNA reads TGTGCCAGCAGCCCTTTTCCGTCTAGGGGGCGGATGAACACTGAAGCTTTCTTT. Protein sequence: CASSPFPSRGRMNTEAFF.

The chain links TRBV6-5 to TRBJ2-7; TRBD1 or TRBD2 may be the D gene (5 bases each). Germline assignment: CDR1 MNHEY and CDR2 SVGAGI. The CDR3 loop spans 13 amino acids. Trimming took off 5 bases at V and 9 bases at J, with 17 bases between the two ends. The CDR3 region is CASSPGTAAGQYF. Written as DNA, the CDR3 is TGTGCCAGCAGTCCCGGGACCGCAGCCGGGCAGTACTTC.

A single count supports this clone. This rearrangement joins TRBV6-1 to TRBJ2-3; D gene unclear. This CDR3 has 13 amino acids. The V and J ends lost 1 base and 6 bases respectively, with 8 bases between them. Germline lookup yields CDR1 MNHNS and CDR2 SASEGT. The chain's CDR3 is CASSEDKADTQYF. The CDR3 DNA reads as TGTGCCAGCAGTGAAGACAAAGCCGATACGCAGTATTTT.

The CDR3 coding sequence is TGTGCCAGCAGTCCTGCCTCCATGAACACTGAAGCTTTCTTT. Its translation: CASSPASMNTEAFF. The chain carries TRBV28 and TRBJ1-1; no clear D. Trimming removed 5 bases from V and 0 bases from J, with 10 bases in between. The CDR3 covers 14 residues. Germline assignment: CDR1 MDHEN and CDR2 SYDVKM.

The V gene is TRBV27, the J gene TRBJ2-7, with D hard to call. The CDR3 runs 13 residues. Germline V gives CDR1 MNHEY, CDR2 SMNVEV (reference sequence). With 5 bases removed from V and 1 base from J, the gap between germline ends came to 9 bases. The CDR3 reads CASSGPPSYEQYF. CDR3 bases: TGTGCCAGCAGTGGGCCCCCTTCCTACGAGCAGTACTTC.

The gene calls are TRBV6-5 and TRBJ2-1, with 15 nucleotides matching TRBD2. Germline V gene data show CDR1 as MNHEY and CDR2 as SVGAGI. V shed 6 bases and J 10 bases; nucleotides not matched to a gene: 7. The CDR3 runs 15 residues. In DNA, the CDR3 is TGTGCCAGCAGATCGGGACTAGCGGGAGGTGACGAGCAGTTCTTC. Its translation: CASRSGLAGGDEQFF.

This clone was detected once. The J gene is TRBJ2-1, the V gene TRBV14; D unclear. Germline V gene lookup returns CDR1 SGHDN and CDR2 FVKESK. This CDR3 has 14 residues. The germline V and J ends were trimmed by 8 bases and 5 bases, with 16 bases remaining between them. Here the CDR3 reads CASREIGPDNEQFF. The CDR3 bases are TGTGCCAGCCGTGAGATAGGGCCCGACAATGAGCAGTTCTTC. The whole variable domain, remainder taken from reference TRBV14 and TRBJ2-1, is EAGVTQFPSHSVIEKGQTVTLRCDPISGHDNLYWYRRVMGKEIKFLLHFVKESKQDESGMPNNRFLAERTGGTYSTLKVQPAELEDSGVYFCASREIGPDNEQFFGPGTRLTVL.

V gene TRBV19 combines with J gene TRBJ2-7; TRBD2 agrees at 9 bases. CDR3 size: 15 residues. V dropped 2 bases and J dropped 4; count of bases not matched to a gene: 6. Germline assignment: CDR1 LNHDA and CDR2 SQIVND (reference sequence). This CDR3 reads CASSILAGEVYEQYF. DNA for the CDR3: TGTGCCAGTAGTATATTAGCGGGAGAGGTTTACGAGCAGTACTTC. The full variable domain, in which reference TRBV19 and TRBJ2-7 provide the parts outside the CDR3, is DGGITQSPKYLFRKEGQNVTLSCEQNLNHDAMYWYRQDPGQGLRLIYYSQIVNDFQKGDIAEGYSVSREKKESFPLTVTSAQKNPTAFYLCASSILAGEVYEQYFGPGTRLTVT.

The chain links TRBV5-6 to TRBJ2-7, with 7 bases matching TRBD2. CDR3 length: 14 amino acids. Germline V gives CDR1 SGHDT, CDR2 YYEEEE. V lost 4 bases, J lost 0 bases, and 4 bases stayed unmatched. The DNA of the CDR3 is TGTGCCAGCAGCCACCGGGACTACTCCTACGAGCAGTACTTC. Protein sequence: CASSHRDYSYEQYF.

The gene calls are TRBV2 and TRBJ2-7, with D perhaps TRBD1 (5 bases). Germline values: CDR1 SNHLY, CDR2 FYNNEI. Between the trimmed V and J ends, which lost 6 bases and 6 bases, there was a span of 15 bases. This CDR3 is built from 13 residues. The CDR3 sequence: CASSAQAPGEQYF. The CDR3 DNA follows: TGTGCCAGCAGCGCACAGGCCCCTGGCGAGCAGTACTTC.

This chain links TRBV2 with TRBJ2-7; D perhaps matches TRBD2 (6 bases). Germline values: CDR1 SNHLY, CDR2 FYNNEI. This CDR3 has 14 residues. Trimming shortened V by 2 bases and J by 5 bases, and 13 bases separated the two germline ends. CDR3 nucleotide sequence: TGTGCCAGCAGTGAACGCCGGGAGTATGACGAGCAGTACTTC. Its translation is CASSERREYDEQYF.

The chain employs TRBV11-3 and TRBJ2-4; TRBD2 aligns across 10 bases. Germline lookup yields CDR1 SGHNT and CDR2 YENEEA. This CDR3 comprises 20 residues. V lost 5 bases to trimming and J lost 7 bases; unmatched junction nucleotides: 23. The CDR3 sequence: CASSTGTLEVAGGGGNIQYF. The CDR3 nucleotides read TGTGCCAGCAGCACCGGAACACTAGAGGTAGCGGGAGGTGGGGGGAACATTCAGTACTTC.

The rearrangement links TRBV7-9 to TRBJ2-1; D uncertain. This CDR3 is built from 16 residues. V was pared by 5 bases and J by 0 bases, with 14 bases between. In germline, CDR1 is SEHNR, CDR2 FQNEAQ (reference sequence). This CDR3 reads CASSPPDPTSYNEQFF. The DNA for the CDR3 is TGTGCCAGCAGCCCGCCCGATCCTACCTCCTACAATGAGCAGTTCTTC.

The chain recombines TRBV28 with TRBJ2-3, with 9 bases fitting TRBD2. CDR3 length equals 17 residues. Germline V gene lookup returns CDR1 MDHEN and CDR2 SYDVKM. V dropped 2 bases and J dropped 1; count of bases not matched to a gene: 7. The CDR3 spells CASSLDIAGEGTDTQYF. CDR3 bases: TGTGCCAGCAGTTTAGATATAGCGGGAGAGGGCACAGATACGCAGTATTTT.

V is TRBV28 and J is TRBJ2-5, with 11 bases lining up with TRBD1. V dropped 2 bases and J dropped 5; count of bases not matched to a gene: 7. CDR1 is MDHEN and CDR2 is SYDVKM in the germline V gene. CDR3 length equals 16 residues. CDR3 coding DNA: TGTGCCAGCAGTTTAATGGACAGGGGGCTCTCCGAGACCCAGTACTTC. Translated, it gives CASSLMDRGLSETQYF.